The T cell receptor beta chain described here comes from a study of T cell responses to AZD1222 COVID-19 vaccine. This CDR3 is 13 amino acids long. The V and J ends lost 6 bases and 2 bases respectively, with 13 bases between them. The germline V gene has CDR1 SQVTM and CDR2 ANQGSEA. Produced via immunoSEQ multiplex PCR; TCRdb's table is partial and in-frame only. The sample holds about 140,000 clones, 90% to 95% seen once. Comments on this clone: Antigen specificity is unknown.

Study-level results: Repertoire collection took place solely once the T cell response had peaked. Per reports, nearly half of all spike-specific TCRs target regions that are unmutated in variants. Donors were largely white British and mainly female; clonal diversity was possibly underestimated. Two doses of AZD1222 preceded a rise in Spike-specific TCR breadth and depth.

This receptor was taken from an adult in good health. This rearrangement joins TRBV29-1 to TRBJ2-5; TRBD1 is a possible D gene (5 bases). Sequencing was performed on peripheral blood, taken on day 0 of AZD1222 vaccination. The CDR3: CSVAQELQETQYF. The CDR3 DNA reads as TGCAGCGTAGCACAGGAGCTGCAAGAGACCCAGTACTTC. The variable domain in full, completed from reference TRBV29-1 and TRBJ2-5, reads SAVISQKPSRDICQRGTSLTIQCQVDSQVTMMFWYRQQPGQSLTLIATANQGSEATYESGFVIDKFPISRPNLTFSTLTVSNMSPEDSSIYLCSVAQELQETQYFGPGTRLLVL.